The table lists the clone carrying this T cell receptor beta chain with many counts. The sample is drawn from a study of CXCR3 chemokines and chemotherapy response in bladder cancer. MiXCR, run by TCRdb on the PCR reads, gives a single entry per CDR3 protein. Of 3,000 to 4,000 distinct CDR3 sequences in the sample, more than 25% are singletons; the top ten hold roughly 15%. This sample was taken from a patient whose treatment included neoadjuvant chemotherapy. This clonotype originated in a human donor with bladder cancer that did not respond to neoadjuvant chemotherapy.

In DNA, the CDR3 is TGTGCCAGTAGAAGCGGGGGGGCGGAGACCCAGTACTTC. Amino acid sequence: CASRSGGAETQYF. This chain connects TRBV19 to TRBJ2-5; 10 bases are shared with TRBD2. This CDR3 region has 13 residues. Per the germline V gene, CDR1 is LNHDA and CDR2 is SQIVND (reference sequence). The junction had 3 bases not matched to a gene; V was cut back by 6 bases and J by 5 bases.